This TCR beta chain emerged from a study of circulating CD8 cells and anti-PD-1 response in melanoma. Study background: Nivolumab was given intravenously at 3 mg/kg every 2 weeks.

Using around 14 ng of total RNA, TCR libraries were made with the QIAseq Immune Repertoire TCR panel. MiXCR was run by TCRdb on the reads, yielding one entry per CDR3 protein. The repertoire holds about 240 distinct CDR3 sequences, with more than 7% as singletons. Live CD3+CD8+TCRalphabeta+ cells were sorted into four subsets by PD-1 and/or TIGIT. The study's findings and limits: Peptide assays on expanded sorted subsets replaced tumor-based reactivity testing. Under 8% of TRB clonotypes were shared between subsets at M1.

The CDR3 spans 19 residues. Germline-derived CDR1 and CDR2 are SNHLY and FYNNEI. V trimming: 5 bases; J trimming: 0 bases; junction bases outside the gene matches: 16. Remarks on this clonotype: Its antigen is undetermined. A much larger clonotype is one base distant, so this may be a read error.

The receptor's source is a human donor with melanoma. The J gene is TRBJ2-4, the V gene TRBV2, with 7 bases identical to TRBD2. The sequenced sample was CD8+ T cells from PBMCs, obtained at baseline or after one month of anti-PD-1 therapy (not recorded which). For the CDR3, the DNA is TGTGCCAGCAGTCAATGGAGAGGCGGGAGAGGCCTAGCCAAAAACATTCAGTACTTC. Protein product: CASSQWRGGRGLAKNIQYF. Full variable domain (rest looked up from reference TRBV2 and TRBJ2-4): EPEVTQTPSHQVTQMGQEVILRCVPISNHLYFYWYRQILGQKVEFLVSFYNNEISEKSEIFDDQFSVERPDGSNFTLKIRSTKLEDSAMYFCASSQWRGGRGLAKNIQYFGAGTRLSVL.